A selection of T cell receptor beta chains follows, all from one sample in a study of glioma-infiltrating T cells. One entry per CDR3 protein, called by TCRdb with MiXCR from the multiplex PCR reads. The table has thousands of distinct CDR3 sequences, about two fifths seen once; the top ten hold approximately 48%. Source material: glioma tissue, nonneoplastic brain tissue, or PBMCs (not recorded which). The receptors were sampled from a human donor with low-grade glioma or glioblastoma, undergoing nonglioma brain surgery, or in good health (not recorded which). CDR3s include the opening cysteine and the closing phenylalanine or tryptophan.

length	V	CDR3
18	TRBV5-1	CASSLTLGLAGFSYEQYF
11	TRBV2	CATSTGHEQYF
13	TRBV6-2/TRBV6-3	CASRNSGYTEAFF
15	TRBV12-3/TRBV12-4	CASSLVGYTYNEQFF
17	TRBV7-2	CASRPSSVGETSTEAFF
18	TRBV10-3	CAISDVEIAYEFTDTQYF
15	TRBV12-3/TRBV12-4	CASSLAGQGSDTQYF
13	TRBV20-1	CSARDQDLYEQYF
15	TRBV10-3	CAISETSHGTDTQYF
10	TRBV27	CASSHGKSSF
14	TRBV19	CASRTRHPNSPLHF
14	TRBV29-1	CSVAGTLISYEQYF
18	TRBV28	CDSSFYICSATKNTEAFF
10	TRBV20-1	CSAISQVQYF
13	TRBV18	CASSSSPGQPQHF
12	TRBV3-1	CASSRQSNEQFF
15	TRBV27	CATSERGRPYNEQFF
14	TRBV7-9	CASRQVSLNQPQHF
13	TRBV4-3	CASSQTSAYGYTF
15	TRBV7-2	CASSGTASSYNEQFF
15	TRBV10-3	CAISRGTGLNTEAFF
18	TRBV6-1	CASTGASSYTGANTEAFF
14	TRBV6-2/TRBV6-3	CASIYTGTNNEQFF
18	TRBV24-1	CATCGHIPGQGAYNEQFF
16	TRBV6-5	CASSEKPEYRDQPQHF
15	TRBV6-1	CASRQLAGNTDTQYF
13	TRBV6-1	CASSPIQGGEQFF
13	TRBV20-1	CSAHGQGSYGYTF
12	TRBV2	CASRGSTDTQYF
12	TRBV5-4	CASSISTGELFF
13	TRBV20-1	CSVRGGGYNEHFF
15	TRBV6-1	CASTSGTSGSNEQFF
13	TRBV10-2	CASSLGPQETQYF
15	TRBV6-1	CASSPGQISNQPQHF
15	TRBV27	CASSFAQGGVVGYNF
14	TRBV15	CATRPVADGGEKYF
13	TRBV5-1	CASSPRQSDTQYF
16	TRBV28	CASSLPADSYNSPLYF
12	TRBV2	CASSEVADEQFF
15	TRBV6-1	CASSSGTSGIQTQYF
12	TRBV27	CASWQGPAEVFF
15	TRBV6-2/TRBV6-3	CASSYSSEAHYEQYF
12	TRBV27	CASSFLGGEPFF
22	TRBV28	CASSFYICSAILPIGRQETQYF
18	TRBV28	CASSTLKNSGREQETQYF
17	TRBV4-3	CASSQSGTGGRTGELFF
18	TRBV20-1	CSTSGTSGDKGLADTQYF
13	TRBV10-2	CASSSGPGGEQYF
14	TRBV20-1	CSASDRGPADTQYF
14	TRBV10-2	CATDTGDSNQPQHF
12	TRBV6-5	CASLSVQETQYF
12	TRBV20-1	CSLASLNQPQHF